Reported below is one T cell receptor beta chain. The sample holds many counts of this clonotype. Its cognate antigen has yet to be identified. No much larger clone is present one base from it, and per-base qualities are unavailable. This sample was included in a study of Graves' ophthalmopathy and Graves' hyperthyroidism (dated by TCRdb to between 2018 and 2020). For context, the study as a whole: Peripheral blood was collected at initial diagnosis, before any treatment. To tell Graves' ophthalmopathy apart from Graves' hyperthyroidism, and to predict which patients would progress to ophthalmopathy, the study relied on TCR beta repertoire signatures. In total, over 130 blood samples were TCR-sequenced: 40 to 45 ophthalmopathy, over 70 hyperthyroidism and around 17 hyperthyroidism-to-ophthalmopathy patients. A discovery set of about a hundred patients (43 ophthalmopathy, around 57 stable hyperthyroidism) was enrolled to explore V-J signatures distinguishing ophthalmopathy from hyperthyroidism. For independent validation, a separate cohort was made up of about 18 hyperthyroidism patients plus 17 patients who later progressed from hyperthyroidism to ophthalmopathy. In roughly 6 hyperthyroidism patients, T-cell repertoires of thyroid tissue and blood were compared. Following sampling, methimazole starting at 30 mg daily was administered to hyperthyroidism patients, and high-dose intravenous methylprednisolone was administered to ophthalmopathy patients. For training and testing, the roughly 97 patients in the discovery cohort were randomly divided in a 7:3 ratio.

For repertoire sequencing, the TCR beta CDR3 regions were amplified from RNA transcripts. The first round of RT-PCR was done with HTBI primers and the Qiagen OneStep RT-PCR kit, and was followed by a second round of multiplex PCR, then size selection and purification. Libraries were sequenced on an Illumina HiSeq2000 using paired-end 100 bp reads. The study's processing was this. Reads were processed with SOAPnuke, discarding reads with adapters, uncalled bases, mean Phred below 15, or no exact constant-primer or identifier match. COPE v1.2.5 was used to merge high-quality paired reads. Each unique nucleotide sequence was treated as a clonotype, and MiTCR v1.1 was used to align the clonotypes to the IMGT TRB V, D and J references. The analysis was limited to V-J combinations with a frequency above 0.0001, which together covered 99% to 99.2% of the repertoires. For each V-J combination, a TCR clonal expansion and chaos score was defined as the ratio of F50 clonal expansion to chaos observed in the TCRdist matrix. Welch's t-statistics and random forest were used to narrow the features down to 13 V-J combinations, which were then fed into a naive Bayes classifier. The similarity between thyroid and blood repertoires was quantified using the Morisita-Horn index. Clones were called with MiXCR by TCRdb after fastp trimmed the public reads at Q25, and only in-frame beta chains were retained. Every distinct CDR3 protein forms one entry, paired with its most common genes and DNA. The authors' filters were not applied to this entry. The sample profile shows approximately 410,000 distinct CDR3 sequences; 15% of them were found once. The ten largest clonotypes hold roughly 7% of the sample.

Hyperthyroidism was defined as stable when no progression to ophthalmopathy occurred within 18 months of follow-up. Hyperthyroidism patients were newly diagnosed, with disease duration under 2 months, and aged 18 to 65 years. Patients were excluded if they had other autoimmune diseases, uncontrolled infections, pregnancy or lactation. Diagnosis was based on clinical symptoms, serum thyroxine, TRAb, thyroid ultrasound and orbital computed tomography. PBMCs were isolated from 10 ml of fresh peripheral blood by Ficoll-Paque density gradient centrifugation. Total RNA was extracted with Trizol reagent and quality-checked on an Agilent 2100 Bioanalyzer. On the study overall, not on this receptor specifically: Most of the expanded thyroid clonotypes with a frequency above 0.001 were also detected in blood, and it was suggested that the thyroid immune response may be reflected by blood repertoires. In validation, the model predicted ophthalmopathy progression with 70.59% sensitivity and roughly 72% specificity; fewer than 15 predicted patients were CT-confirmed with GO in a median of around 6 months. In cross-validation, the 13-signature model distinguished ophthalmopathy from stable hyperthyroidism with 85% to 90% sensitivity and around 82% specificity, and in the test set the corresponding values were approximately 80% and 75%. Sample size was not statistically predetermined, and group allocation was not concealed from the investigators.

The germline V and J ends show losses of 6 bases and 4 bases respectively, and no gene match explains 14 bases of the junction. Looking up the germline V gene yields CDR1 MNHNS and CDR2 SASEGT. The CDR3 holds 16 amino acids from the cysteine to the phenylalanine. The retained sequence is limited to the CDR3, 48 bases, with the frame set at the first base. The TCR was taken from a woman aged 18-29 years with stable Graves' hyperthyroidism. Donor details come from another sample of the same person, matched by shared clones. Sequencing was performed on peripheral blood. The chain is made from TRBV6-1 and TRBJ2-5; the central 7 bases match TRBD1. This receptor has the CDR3 CASRFYPQGRRETQYF. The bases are TGTGCCAGCAGGTTTTACCCACAGGGGAGAAGAGAGACCCAGTACTTC.